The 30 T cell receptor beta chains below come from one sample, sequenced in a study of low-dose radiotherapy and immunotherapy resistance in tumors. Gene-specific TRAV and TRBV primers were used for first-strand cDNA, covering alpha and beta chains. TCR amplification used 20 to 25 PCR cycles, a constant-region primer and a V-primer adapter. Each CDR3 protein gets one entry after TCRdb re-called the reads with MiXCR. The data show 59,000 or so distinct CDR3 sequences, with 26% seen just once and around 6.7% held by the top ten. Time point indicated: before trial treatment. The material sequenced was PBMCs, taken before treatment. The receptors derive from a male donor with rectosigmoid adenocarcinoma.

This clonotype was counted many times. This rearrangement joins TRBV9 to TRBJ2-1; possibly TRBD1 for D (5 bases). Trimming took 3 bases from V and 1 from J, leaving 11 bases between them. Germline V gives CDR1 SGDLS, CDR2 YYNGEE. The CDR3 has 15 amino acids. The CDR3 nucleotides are TGTGCCAGCAGCGAACAGGACGGGTCCTACAATGAGCAGTTCTTC. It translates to CASSEQDGSYNEQFF.

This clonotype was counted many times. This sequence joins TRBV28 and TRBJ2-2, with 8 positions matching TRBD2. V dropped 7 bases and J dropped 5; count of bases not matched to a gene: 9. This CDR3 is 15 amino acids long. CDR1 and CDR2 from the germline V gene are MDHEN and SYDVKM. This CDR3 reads CASTSLRGGTGELFF. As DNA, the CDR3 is TGTGCCAGCACCTCCCTCCGGGGGGGTACCGGGGAGCTGTTTTTT.

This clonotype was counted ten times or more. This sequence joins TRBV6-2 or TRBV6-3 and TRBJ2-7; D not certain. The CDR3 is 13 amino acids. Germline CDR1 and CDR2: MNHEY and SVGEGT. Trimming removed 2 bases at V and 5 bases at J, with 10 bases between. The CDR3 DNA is TGTGCCAGCAGTTACGGCCGGGTGGACGAGCAGTACTTC. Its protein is CASSYGRVDEQYF.

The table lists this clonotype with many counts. Here the CDR3 DNA reads TGTGCCAGCAGCTTAGAAGCAGGGCTCTACTCCTACGAGCAGTACTTC. It is translated as CASSLEAGLYSYEQYF. The V gene is TRBV7-4, the J gene TRBJ2-7, with D maybe TRBD1 (5 bases). This CDR3 has 16 residues. Per the germline V gene, CDR1 is SGHVT and CDR2 is SQSDAQ. Trimming removed 1 base from V and 0 bases from J, with 13 bases in between.

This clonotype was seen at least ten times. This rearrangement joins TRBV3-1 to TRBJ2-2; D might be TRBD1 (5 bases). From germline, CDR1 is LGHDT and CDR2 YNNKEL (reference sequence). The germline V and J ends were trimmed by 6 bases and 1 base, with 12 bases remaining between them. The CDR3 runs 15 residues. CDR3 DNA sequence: TGTGCCAGCAGAGAAGGGGTTTTGAACACCGGGGAGCTGTTTTTT. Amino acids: CASREGVLNTGELFF.

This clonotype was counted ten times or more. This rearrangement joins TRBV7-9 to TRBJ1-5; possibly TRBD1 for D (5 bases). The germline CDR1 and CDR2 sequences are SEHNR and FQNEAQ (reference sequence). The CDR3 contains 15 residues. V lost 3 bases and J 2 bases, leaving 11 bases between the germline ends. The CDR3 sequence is CASSLVGGGNQPQHF. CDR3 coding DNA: TGTGCCAGCAGCTTGGTCGGGGGGGGCAATCAGCCCCAGCATTTT.

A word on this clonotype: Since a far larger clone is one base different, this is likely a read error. DNA for the CDR3: TGTGCCAGCAGTTTGACCAGGGGACCCGGGGCCAACGTCCTGACTTTC. Translation: CASSLTRGPGANVLTF. The chain employs TRBV6-8 and TRBJ2-6; perhaps TRBD1 as D (6 bases). The ends were cut back, 4 bases at V and 4 bases at J, with 14 bases in the middle. The CDR3 has 16 amino acids. Germline lookup yields CDR1 MNHGY and CDR2 SAAAGT.

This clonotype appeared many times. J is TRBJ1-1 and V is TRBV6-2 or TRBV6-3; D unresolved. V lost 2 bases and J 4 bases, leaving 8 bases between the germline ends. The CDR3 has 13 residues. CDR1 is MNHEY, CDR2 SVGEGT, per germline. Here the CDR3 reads CASSYGSSTEAFF. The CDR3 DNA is TGTGCCAGCAGTTACGGGAGTTCCACTGAAGCTTTCTTT.

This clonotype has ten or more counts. Here the CDR3 DNA reads TGTGCCACCAGTGATTTAAAGGACTTTTCCTACAATGAGCAGTTCTTC. This sequence encodes CATSDLKDFSYNEQFF. The chain uses TRBV24-1 and TRBJ2-1; tentatively, D is TRBD2 (5 bases). The V and J ends lost 1 base and 1 base respectively, with 10 bases between them. The CDR3 spans 16 residues. Per the germline V gene, CDR1 is KGHDR and CDR2 is SFDVKD.

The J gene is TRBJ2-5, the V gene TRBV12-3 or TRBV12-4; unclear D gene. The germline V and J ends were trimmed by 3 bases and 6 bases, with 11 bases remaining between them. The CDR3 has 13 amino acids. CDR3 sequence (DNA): TGTGCCAGCAGTTTTGAACGCCAGCAGACCCAGTACTTC. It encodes CASSFERQQTQYF.

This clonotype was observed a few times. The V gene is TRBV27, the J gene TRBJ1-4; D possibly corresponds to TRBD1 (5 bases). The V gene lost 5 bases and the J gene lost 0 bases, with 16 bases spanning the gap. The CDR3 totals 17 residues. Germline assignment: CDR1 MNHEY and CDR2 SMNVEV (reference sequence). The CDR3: CASSPPKGRSTNEKLFF. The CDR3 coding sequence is TGTGCCAGCAGTCCCCCGAAGGGGAGATCAACTAATGAAAAACTGTTTTTT.

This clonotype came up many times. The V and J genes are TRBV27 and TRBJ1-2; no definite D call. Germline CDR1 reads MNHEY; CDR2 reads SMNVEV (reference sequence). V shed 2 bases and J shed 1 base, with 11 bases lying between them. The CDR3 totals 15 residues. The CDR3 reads CASSLKVGINYGYTF. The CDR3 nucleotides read TGTGCCAGCAGTTTAAAGGTGGGGATTAACTATGGCTACACCTTC.

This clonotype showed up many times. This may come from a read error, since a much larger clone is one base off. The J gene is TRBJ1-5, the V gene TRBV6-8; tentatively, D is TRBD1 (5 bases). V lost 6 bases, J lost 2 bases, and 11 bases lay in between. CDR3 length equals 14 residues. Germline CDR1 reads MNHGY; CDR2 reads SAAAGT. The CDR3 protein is CASRYGGGNQPQHF. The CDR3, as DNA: TGTGCCAGCAGGTACGGGGGAGGCAATCAGCCCCAGCATTTT.

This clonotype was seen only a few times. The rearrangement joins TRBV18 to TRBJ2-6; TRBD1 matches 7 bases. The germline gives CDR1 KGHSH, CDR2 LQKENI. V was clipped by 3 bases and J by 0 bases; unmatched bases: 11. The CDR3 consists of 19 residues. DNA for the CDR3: TGTGCCAGCTCACCGTCCTCGGGACAGATTTCCTCTGGGGCCAACGTCCTGACTTTC. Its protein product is CASSPSSGQISSGANVLTF.

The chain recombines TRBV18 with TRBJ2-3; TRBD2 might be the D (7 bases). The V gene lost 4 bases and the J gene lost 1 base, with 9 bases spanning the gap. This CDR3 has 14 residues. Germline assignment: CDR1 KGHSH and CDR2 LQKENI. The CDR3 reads CASSQGGGTDTQYF. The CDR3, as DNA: TGTGCCAGCTCACAGGGGGGGGGCACAGATACGCAGTATTTT.

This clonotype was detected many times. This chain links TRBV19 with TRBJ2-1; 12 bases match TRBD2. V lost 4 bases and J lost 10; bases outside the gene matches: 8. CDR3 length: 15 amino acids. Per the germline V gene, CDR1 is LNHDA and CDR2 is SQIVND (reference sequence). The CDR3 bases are TGTGCCAGTAGTAATGGGGGACTAGCGGGCTGGGAGCAGTTCTTC. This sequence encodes CASSNGGLAGWEQFF.

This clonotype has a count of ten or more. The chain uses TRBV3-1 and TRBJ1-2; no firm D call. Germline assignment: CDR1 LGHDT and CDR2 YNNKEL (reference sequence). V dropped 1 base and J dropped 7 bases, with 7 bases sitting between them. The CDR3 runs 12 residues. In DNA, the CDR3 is TGTGCCAGCAGCCAAGGGGTATTTGGCTACACCTTC. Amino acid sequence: CASSQGVFGYTF.

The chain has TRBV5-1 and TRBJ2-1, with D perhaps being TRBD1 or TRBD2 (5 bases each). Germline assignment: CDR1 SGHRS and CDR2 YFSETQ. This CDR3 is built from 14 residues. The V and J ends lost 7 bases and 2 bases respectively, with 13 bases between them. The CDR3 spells CASVPGPAYNEQFF. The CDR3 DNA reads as TGCGCCAGCGTGCCGGGACCGGCCTACAATGAGCAGTTCTTC.

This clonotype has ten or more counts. The CDR3 DNA reads as TGTGCCAGCTCACCCCCGGGACTAGCGGGACTGGAGACCCAGTACTTC. This translates into CASSPPGLAGLETQYF. The chain employs TRBV18 and TRBJ2-5, with 13 bases identical to TRBD2. The junction had 6 bases not matched to a gene; V was cut back by 3 bases and J by 5 bases. Germline CDR1 is KGHSH and CDR2 is LQKENI. The CDR3 has 16 residues.

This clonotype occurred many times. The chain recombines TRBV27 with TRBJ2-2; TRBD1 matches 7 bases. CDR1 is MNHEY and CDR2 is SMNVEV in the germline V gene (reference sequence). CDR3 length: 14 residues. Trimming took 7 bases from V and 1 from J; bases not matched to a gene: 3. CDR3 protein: CASTWTGNTGELFF. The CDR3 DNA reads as TGTGCCAGCACCTGGACAGGGAACACCGGGGAGCTGTTTTTT.

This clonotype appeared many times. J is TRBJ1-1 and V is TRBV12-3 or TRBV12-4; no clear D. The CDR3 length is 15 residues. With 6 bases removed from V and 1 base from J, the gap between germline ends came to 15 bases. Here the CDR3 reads CASSYRGRANTEAFF. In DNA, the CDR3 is TGTGCCAGCAGCTACCGAGGGAGGGCGAACACTGAAGCTTTCTTT.

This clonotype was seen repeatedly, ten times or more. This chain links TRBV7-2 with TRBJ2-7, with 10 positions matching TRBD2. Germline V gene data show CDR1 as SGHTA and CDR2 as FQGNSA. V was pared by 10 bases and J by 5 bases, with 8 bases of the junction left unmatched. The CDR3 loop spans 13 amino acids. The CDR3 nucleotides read TGTGCCACCGAGCGGGGGGGAGCCCACGAGCAGTACTTC. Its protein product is CATERGGAHEQYF.

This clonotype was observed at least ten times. The CDR3 region has the DNA TGTGCCAGCAGTTACAGGGCTGCCCAAGAGACCCAGTACTTC. Its translation: CASSYRAAQETQYF. The gene calls are TRBV28 and TRBJ2-5, with D perhaps TRBD1 (6 bases). This CDR3 spans 14 amino acids. Germline V gene data show CDR1 as MDHEN and CDR2 as SYDVKM. The ends were cut back, 4 bases at V and 1 base at J, with 10 bases in the middle.

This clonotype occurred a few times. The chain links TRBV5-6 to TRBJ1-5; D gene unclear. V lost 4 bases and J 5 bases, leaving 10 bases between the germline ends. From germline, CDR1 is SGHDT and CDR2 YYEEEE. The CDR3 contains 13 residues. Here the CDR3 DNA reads TGTGCCAGCAGCGCCGGGGTCGATCAGCCCCAGCATTTT. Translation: CASSAGVDQPQHF.

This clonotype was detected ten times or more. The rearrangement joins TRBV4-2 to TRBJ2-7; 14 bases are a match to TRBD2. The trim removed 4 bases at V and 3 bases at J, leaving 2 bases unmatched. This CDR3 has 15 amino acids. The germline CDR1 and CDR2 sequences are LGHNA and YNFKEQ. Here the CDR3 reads CASSPGLAGGYEQYF. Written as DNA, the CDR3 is TGTGCCAGCAGCCCCGGACTAGCGGGGGGCTACGAGCAGTACTTC.

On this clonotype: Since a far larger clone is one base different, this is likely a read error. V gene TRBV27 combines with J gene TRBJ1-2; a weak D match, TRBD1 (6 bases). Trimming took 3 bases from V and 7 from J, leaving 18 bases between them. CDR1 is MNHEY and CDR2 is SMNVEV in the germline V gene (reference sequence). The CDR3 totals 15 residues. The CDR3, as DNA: TGTGCCAGCAGTTTGTTGGCAGGGGATGTTCTTGGCTACACCTTC. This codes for CASSLLAGDVLGYTF.

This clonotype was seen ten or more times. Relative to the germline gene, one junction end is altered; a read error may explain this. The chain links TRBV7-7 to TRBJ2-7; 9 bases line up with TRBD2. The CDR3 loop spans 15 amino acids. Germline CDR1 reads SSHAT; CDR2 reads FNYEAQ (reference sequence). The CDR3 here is CASSLGSGSLSEQYF. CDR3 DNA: TGTGCTAGCAGCTTAGGTAGCGGGAGCCTCTCCGAGCAGTACTTC.

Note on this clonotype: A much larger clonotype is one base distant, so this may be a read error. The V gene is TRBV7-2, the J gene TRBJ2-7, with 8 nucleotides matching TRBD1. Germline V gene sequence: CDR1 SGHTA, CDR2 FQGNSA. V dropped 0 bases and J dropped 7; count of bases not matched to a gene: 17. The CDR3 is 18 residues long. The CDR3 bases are TGTGCCAGCAGCTTAGCGAGTCGTGGGACAGGTGGGTTCAATGAGCAGTACTTC. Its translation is CASSLASRGTGGFNEQYF.

CDR3 coding DNA: TGTGCCAGCAGTGGCGGTAGATCTAATGAAAAACTGTTTTTT. It is translated as CASSGGRSNEKLFF. The V and J genes are TRBV6-1 and TRBJ1-4; D unclear. Germline CDR1 is MNHNS and CDR2 is SASEGT. This CDR3 spans 14 amino acids. Trimming removed 4 bases from V and 3 bases from J, with 9 bases in between.

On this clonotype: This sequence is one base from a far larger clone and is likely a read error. For the CDR3, the DNA is TGTGCCAGCACACTAGCATACTACAATGAGCAGTACTTC. Translating gives CASTLAYYNEQYF. The chain couples TRBV2 to TRBJ2-7, with a possible D match to TRBD2 (6 bases). The CDR3 covers 13 residues. The germline gives CDR1 SNHLY, CDR2 FYNNEI. Trimming pared 7 bases from V and 7 bases from J, leaving 17 bases between.